This T cell receptor (beta chain) was observed in a study of cytomegalovirus exposure and HLA in healthy donors (dated by TCRdb to about 2017). In terms of the full investigation: An earlier analysis of 587 of the donors reported 250 to 350 Gb of sequence data and 117 million unique TCR beta sequences obtained from 150 million to 200 million T cells. Approximately 300 gigabases of sequencing data and approximately 91 million unique TCR sequences made up an early release that covered over 550 HLA-typed donors. The genetic ancestry cluster associated with self-reported Caucasian donors included roughly 84% of the roughly 400 genotyped donors. The study aimed to test whether signatures of past pathogen exposure could be identified by cataloging public T cell receptors. Using immunosequencing, the study profiled T cell repertoires from 500 to 800 subjects and related those repertoires to cytomegalovirus serostatus. Besides the first cohort of approximately 670 subjects, a separate validation cohort made up of about 120 different subjects was used. To predict cytomegalovirus infection status, the study combined high-throughput TCR immunosequencing, statistical association of individual TCRs with disease status, and machine learning. To study patterns of TCR occurrence, a later analysis re-analyzed previously published TCR beta repertoires from 700 or so donors and added high-resolution HLA genotyping. In the later analysis, no new phenotypic data were used to find candidate immune exposures; instead, reliance was placed on TCR beta sequences and their occurrence across donors. In an earlier analysis of several hundred of the donors, high-throughput TCR beta sequencing was used to judge whether each TCR beta V gene segment behaved as functional or pseudogenic. Donor age, sex, ethnicity and CMV serostatus were collected together with the repertoire data. Genome-wide SNP genotypes for about 55% of the 666 donors were used in a later genetic analysis, which treated that subset as a discovery cohort. Every repertoire in the discovery cohort had been generated on one and the same sequencing platform. HLA typing covered class I and class II loci at four-digit resolution. The number of typed donors differed by locus: roughly 629-630 for A, B, C, DRB1 and DQB1; some 540 for DQA1; about 600 for DPA1; and about 470 for DPB1. Four to six DR-DQ haplotypes were handled as single units for association and clustering because linkage in the cohort was strong. Across some 400 genotyped donors of the cohort, an average of 235,054 unique TCR beta nucleotide sequences per donor were sequenced, and roughly a sixth of those sequences were non-productive.

A remark on this clone: The antigen this receptor binds is unknown. Base qualities are not provided; no much larger clone lies one nucleotide away.

Looking up the germline V gene yields CDR1 SGHDT and CDR2 YYEEEE. CDR3 length: 15 amino acids, cysteine to phenylalanine. Here the CDR3 DNA is all that survives: 45 bases in frame from base 1. Here V drops 0 bases and J drops 3 bases, and the junction holds 6 bases not matched to any gene. In total, 500 to 700 healthy bone marrow donors made up the cohort. At the time of sampling, every cohort member was nominally healthy, though immune exposures that went unrecorded were likely present. The donor tested CMV seropositive and was one of the 289 seropositive cohort members. A peripheral blood sample was provided by each donor, and peripheral blood mononuclear cells were used for TCR beta sequencing. The Qiagen DNeasy Blood Extraction Kit was used to extract genomic DNA from the blood cell samples. Libraries were built with the immunoSEQ multiplex PCR assay. For the multiplex PCR, a mixture combining 60 forward primers for TCR Vbeta segments and 13 reverse primers for TCR Jbeta segments was used. A multiplex PCR assay on genomic DNA amplified the CDR3 region of rearranged TCR beta genes. On the Illumina HiSeq System, the amplified TCR beta libraries were sequenced as 87-base-pair reads. In the source study's methods: A later analysis counted tens of millions of unique TCR beta chains across the 670 or so repertoires, and some 11 million of these chains were shared by at least two donors. A nearest-neighbor algorithm error-corrected the raw reads and collapsed the reads into unique sequences, merging closely related sequences to remove PCR and sequencing errors. CDR3 sequences were aligned to IMGT reference sequences to assign V, D and J gene segments. Each retained sequence needed at least a six-nucleotide match to both a V gene segment and a J gene segment. A rearrangement counted as productive if the CDR3 had no stop codons and remained in frame with V and J, and every other rearrangement counted as non-productive. Following IMGT convention, CDR3 was defined as the stretch from the second conserved V-encoded cysteine to the conserved J-encoded phenylalanine. The earlier analysis of 587 of the donors excluded sequences that lacked an unambiguous match to a single V gene segment. In an earlier analysis of more than 500 of the donors, a V segment was called functional when productive rearrangements were above 56.7%, and segregating when the standard deviation between donors exceeded 5%. To diagnose cytomegalovirus status from the catalog of TCR beta chain sequences, a statistical classification framework was built. In a later analysis, V and J genes were assigned by comparing TCR nucleotide sequences against IMGT/GENE-DB human TR gene sequences. The TCRdist pipeline was used in a later analysis to assign CDR3 sequences and most-parsimonious VDJ recombination scenarios. A later analysis defined each TCR beta chain by its CDR3 amino acid sequence plus V-gene family, and excluded reads lacking a unique V-gene family. As a way to deal with suspected cross-contamination and a sequencing artifact, a later analysis dropped 592 nucleotide sequences that were highly shared and had low generation probability. In a later analysis, a clonal expansion index for each public chain was calculated from normalized within-repertoire ranks of inferred template counts. Generation probabilities in a later analysis came from a VDJ recombination model fitted to out-of-frame rearrangements, and those results were checked against IGoR. In a later analysis, hypergeometric tests were used to score TCR-TCR, TCR-HLA and TCR-CMV co-occurrence, with a repertoire-size bias correction applied to TCR pairs. In a later analysis, false discovery rates were estimated by permuting HLA or CMV assignments 20 times. In a later analysis, co-occurring TCRs were grouped using DBSCAN, and TCRdist sequence similarity was added for clustering within HLA-allele-positive subsets. Repertoires with fewer than 30,000 or more than 120,000 public chains were left out of co-occurrence clustering, as were a handful of repertoires with anomalous nucleotide sharing. TCRdb re-hosts the immuneACCESS table, in-frame sequences only. Its copies lack some clones; in the studies checked, an unresolved V gene accounts for under half of them, and the cause for the rest is not known. V and J calls and clone size are copied from that table; D and trimming were computed from the DNA. The sample profile shows some 150,000 clones; roughly 78% of them were found once. The ten largest account for about 3.2% of the sample.

What the research found in general, with its limitations: According to a later analysis, most CMV-associated TCR beta chains appeared to be HLA-restricted, and the HLA associations seemed to be driven largely by CMV exposure. An association between a missense DCLRE1C variant and V-gene and J-gene trimming of TCR beta chains was found in a later genetic analysis and replicated in an independent cohort. A later analysis found that TCR association rates varied across HLA loci, with DRB1 alleles showing the most associated TCRs and HLA-C alleles the fewest. A cluster of highly shared sequence variants was judged likely to be a technical artifact of the sequencing pipeline. Linkage disequilibrium might explain the correlated functional status among segregating V segments, but an unknown experimental factor could not be ruled out. It was suggested by the authors that the approach could potentially be generalized to other disease states and immunological phenotypes. Most TCR sequences were seen in very few donors, while some public TCRs were found in many individuals. The study gave a list of roughly 150 TCR beta chains associated with cytomegalovirus. A further reported finding was that TCR beta sequences accurately predicted the HLA-A and HLA-B alleles for most subjects in the first cohort. In a later analysis, HLA-associated TCR beta chains showed more clonal expansion and lower generation probabilities than non-associated chains that were equally common. According to a later genetic analysis, donors in an Asian-associated ancestry cluster had fewer N-insertions in productive TCRs than the roughly 660-donor mean. Immune exposure information for the cohort was limited to CMV serostatus. Several of the top co-occurrence clusters appeared to be linked to parvovirus B19, influenza, CMV and Epstein-Barr virus, according to a later analysis. Because counts were too low, 15 to 20 rarely observed V segments, including chromosome 9 orphons, were left out of the earlier analysis of 587 of the donors. Some IMGT-functional V segments, including TRBV6-2 and TRBV6-3, could not be told apart with the 87-base-pair reads, so those segments were excluded. In this cohort, only TCR beta chains were sequenced, and detectable features were limited by the absence of alpha or paired-chain data. In vitro tests confirmed that a few of the cytomegalovirus-associated TCR beta chains recognize cytomegalovirus antigens. Assigning TCR associations to individual alleles was difficult when HLA alleles, especially DR and DQ, strongly co-occurred. Because HLA typing was unavailable for some donors at each locus, only the typed subset was used in association tests. A later analysis associated 15,000 or so TCR beta sequences with specific HLA alleles at a false discovery rate of 0.05. Sequencing depth was assumed to be roughly uniform across donors in the presence/absence analyses, though that assumption may not hold. An earlier analysis of approximately 570 of the donors showed that most TCR beta V segments appeared in productive rearrangements either about 87% or about 30% of the time, which broadly matched IMGT annotations. In both the original and validation cohorts, the classifier was reported to diagnose cytomegalovirus status with high specificity and sensitivity.

The specimen sequenced was PBMCs. The V gene is TRBV5-6 and the J gene is TRBJ2-7; TRBD1 agrees with 7 junctional bases. The source is a man aged 18 to 30 in good health and CMV-seropositive. The nucleotide sequence is TGTGCCAGCAGCTTGGAGGGACAGCTGGACTACGAGCAGTACTTC. This codes for CASSLEGQLDYEQYF.